This record concerns one TCR beta chain sequence. PCR employed 60 Vbeta and 13 Jbeta primers. Data came from immunoSEQ multiplex PCR; TCRdb stores just in-frame clones and leaves some out. The data hold 150,000 to 180,000 clones, with about 70% observed a single time. The data are from a study of cytomegalovirus exposure and HLA in healthy donors. Across the whole study: In an earlier analysis, approximately 120 million unique TCR beta sequences were found from about 179 million T cells.

Germline V CDR1 and CDR2: MRHNA, SNTAGT. V lost 4 bases and J lost 5, with 6 bases in between. The length of the CDR3 is 13 residues. This TCR was sampled from a man younger than 30 in good health and CMV-seronegative. The rearrangement joins TRBV6-4 to TRBJ1-6, with a weak D call TRBD1 (6 bases). The sequencing input was PBMCs. CDR3 sequence (DNA): TGTGCCAGCAGTGCAGGGGATAATTCACCCCTCCACTTT. This gives the protein CASSAGDNSPLHF.